A selection of T cell receptor beta chains follows, all from one sample in a study of blood T cell repertoires in COVID-19. Clones were read by immunoSEQ multiplex PCR, and TCRdb kept only the in-frame ones, dropping some. The profile shows approximately 160,000 clones, less than 85% of them singletons. The sample was PBMCs or T cells enriched from blood (not recorded which). These receptor sequences come from a woman aged 45-65 years who had recovered from COVID-19. CDR3s include the opening cysteine and the closing phenylalanine or tryptophan. A D gene is named only where the DNA matches it firmly.

V gene	J gene	D gene	CDR3 protein
TRBV2	TRBJ1-2	TRBD1	CASSGTPTGGDYGYTF
TRBV2	TRBJ1-6	TRBD1	CASTGQGVMDSPLHF
TRBV7-3	TRBJ1-2	.	CASSENAVWGYTF
TRBV6-1	TRBJ1-1	.	CASSERVHMNTEAFF
TRBV10-2	TRBJ2-5	TRBD2	CASSAPSGREETQYF
TRBV6-4	TRBJ2-3	TRBD2	CASSSSGGATDTQYF
TRBV18	TRBJ1-1	TRBD1	CASSHDRAAEAFF
TRBV5-5	TRBJ2-5	TRBD1	CASSLGGTGGQETQYF
TRBV28	TRBJ2-3	TRBD2	CASSVQRGAGDTQYF
TRBV30	TRBJ1-5	.	CAWSMGTNSNQPQHF
TRBV6-5	TRBJ1-1	TRBD1	CASSWGQGGTEAFF
TRBV5-1	TRBJ1-3	TRBD1	CASSLWDSSGNTIYF
TRBV18	TRBJ1-5	TRBD1	CASSPRTGVNYQPQHF
TRBV6-1	TRBJ1-1	.	CASSERGGGTEAFF
TRBV4-1	TRBJ1-1	.	CASSHPGTMNTEAFF
TRBV7-2	TRBJ1-4	.	CASSPLLVSGEKLFF
TRBV12-3/TRBV12-4	TRBJ1-2	.	CASSFYRDYGYTF
TRBV7-3	TRBJ1-1	.	CASSAQRYTEAFF
TRBV6-2/TRBV6-3	TRBJ1-1	TRBD1	CASSFLQGKAFF
TRBV18	TRBJ1-4	.	CASSPDVPVTRDEKLFF
TRBV2	TRBJ1-4	.	CASRPTQVVNEKLFF
TRBV19	TRBJ2-2	.	CASSQFRAGGFGAGELFF
TRBV23-1	TRBJ2-1	.	CASLYADRGDEQFF
TRBV30	TRBJ1-1	.	CAWSQGSWTEAFF
TRBV5-6	TRBJ2-1	TRBD1	CASSLVGQGYNEQFF
TRBV6-5	TRBJ1-1	.	CASSYPGTGEAFF
TRBV5-1	TRBJ1-2	.	CASSLGLQVVDYGYTF
TRBV19	TRBJ1-5	.	CASTDSRNQPQHF
TRBV19	TRBJ1-2	.	CASSHRESGYTF
TRBV7-8	TRBJ1-5	.	CASSLRGNSNQPQHF
TRBV11-2	TRBJ2-5	TRBD2	CASSPPMTSGRRETQYF
TRBV19	TRBJ1-2	.	CALGDRRNYGYTF